This T cell receptor beta chain was profiled in a study of blood T cell repertoires in COVID-19. Study details: COVID-19 samples from acute and convalescent phases originated in the United States, Italy and Spain. Nucleic acid was either cDNA or gDNA, and it came from T cells, B-cell-depleted T cells, or PBMCs.

The V gene lost 6 bases and the J gene lost 0 bases, with 18 bases spanning the gap. Looked up from germline, CDR1 is WNHNN and CDR2 is SYGVQD (reference sequence). This CDR3 region has 16 residues. Authors' data handling: Reference gene primer amplification gave estimated nucleated cell counts. TCRdb keeps only in-frame clones here, not all; method: immunoSEQ multiplex PCR. Clone size and V and J calls were adopted from that table, with D and trimming inferred from the DNA. The sample holds roughly 700,000 clones, around 90% seen once. The TCR comes from a young woman with acute or convalescent COVID-19. J is TRBJ2-7 and V is TRBV10-1, with D possibly being TRBD1 (6 bases). Input material: peripheral blood. The CDR3 protein is CASRSSTGPSSYEQYF. CDR3 DNA: TGCGCCAGCAGGTCGTCAACAGGGCCGAGCTCCTACGAGCAGTACTTC.